This T cell receptor (beta chain) appears in the sequencing data of a study of control samples from healthy donors and cancer patients. CDR1 is SNHLY and CDR2 is FYNNEI in the germline V gene. V was cut by 3 bases and J by 0 bases, with 9 bases left in between. The CDR3 has 15 residues. Clones were read by immunoSEQ multiplex PCR, and TCRdb kept only the in-frame ones, dropping some. Of 60,000 to 75,000 clones in the sample, about 90% are singletons; the top ten hold 2% to 2.5%. The clonotype comes from a woman aged 50 to 60 with head and neck cancer. The J gene is TRBJ1-3, the V gene TRBV2, with D unclear. What was sequenced was PBMCs. The CDR3 region has the DNA TGTGCCAGCAGTGACTGGCACAGCTCTGGAAACACCATATATTTT. Translation: CASSDWHSSGNTIYF. Looking up the rest from reference TRBV2 and TRBJ1-3 gives the full variable domain: EPEVTQTPSHQVTQMGQEVILRCVPISNHLYFYWYRQILGQKVEFLVSFYNNEISEKSEIFDDQFSVERPDGSNFTLKIRSTKLEDSAMYFCASSDWHSSGNTIYFGEGSWLTVV.